This T cell receptor (beta chain) stems from a study of vaccination effects on CD4 cells after COVID-19. Study findings and constraints: Long after vaccination, the clones induced by infection and by vaccine shrank markedly in size. Healthy vaccinees' vaccine-induced clones included only 1 of 255 that recognized common cold coronaviruses.

This clone has only a few counts. Antigen unknown. Cells that had been cultured for roughly ten days were the source of isolated CD4+ T cells. Everyone in the study got two shots of either the BNT162b2 or mRNA-1273 vaccine. Prior SARS-CoV-2 infection was absent in the vaccine recipients, as shown by negative nucleocapsid antibodies. Repertoires were generated with immunoSEQ multiplex PCR, while TCRdb's copy carries only in-frame clones and drops some. The sample carries tens of thousands of clones, about 73% recorded once. This TCR was recovered from a human donor who received a COVID-19 vaccine. Source: CD4+ T cells from PBMCs cultured without peptide, taken after COVID-19 vaccination.

CDR3 amino acids: CASSSTSNQPQHF. The DNA of the CDR3 is TGTGCCAGCAGTTCGACTAGCAATCAGCCCCAGCATTTT. The V and J genes are TRBV28 and TRBJ1-5; D remains unclear. CDR1 and CDR2 (germline): MDHEN, SYDVKM. The germline V and J ends were trimmed by 4 bases and 0 bases, with 4 bases remaining between them. This CDR3 region has 13 residues.